The present entry profiles one T cell receptor (beta chain) with its context. Its target is unknown. The V gene's germline CDR1 is SGHDN and CDR2 FVKESK. The CDR3 sequence is 15 residues long. Trimming removed 3 bases from V and 5 bases from J; junction bases left unmatched: 3. This sample stems from a study of graft-versus-host responses after intestinal transplantation. Clones were sequenced by immunoSEQ multiplex PCR, and TCRdb holds only the in-frame ones, with some missing. Counted here are around 26,000 clones, around 80% occurring once; the ten biggest clones make up more than 0.8%. The sample consisted of unstimulated CD8+ T cells sorted from spleen or lymph node cells, taken before transplant. This TCR was recovered from a human donor who was the organ donor for an intestinal transplant. V and J are TRBV14 and TRBJ1-6, with 8 bases aligning to TRBD1. CDR3 sequence reads: CASSQGQVHNSPLHF. CDR3 coding DNA: TGTGCCAGCAGCCAGGGACAGGTTCATAATTCACCCCTCCACTTT.